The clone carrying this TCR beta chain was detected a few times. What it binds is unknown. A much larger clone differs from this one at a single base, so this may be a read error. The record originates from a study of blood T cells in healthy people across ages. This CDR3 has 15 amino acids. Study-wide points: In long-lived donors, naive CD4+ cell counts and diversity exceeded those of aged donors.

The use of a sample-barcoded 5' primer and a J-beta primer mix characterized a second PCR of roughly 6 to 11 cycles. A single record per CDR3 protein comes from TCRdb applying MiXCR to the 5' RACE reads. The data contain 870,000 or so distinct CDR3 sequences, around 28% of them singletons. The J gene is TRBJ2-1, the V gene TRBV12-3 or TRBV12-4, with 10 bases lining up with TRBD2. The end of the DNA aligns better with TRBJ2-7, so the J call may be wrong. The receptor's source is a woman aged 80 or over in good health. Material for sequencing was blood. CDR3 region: CASSRTSGTYNEQYF. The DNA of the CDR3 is TGTGCCAGCAGCCGGACTAGCGGAACCTACAATGAGCAGTACTTC.